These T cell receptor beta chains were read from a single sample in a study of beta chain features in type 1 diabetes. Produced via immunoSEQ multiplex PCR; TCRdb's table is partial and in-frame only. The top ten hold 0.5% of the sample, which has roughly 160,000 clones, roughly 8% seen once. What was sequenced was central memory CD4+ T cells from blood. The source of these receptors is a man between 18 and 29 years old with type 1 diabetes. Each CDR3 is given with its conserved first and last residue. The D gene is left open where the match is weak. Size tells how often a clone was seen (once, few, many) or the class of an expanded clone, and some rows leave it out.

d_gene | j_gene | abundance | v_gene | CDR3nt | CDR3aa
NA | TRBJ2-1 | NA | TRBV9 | TGTGCCAGCAGCCCCGTCTCGGGGGATGAGCAGTTCTTC | CASSPVSGDEQFF
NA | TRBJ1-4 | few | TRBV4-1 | TGTGCCAGCAGCCAGAGGACAGAAAGGATTGAAAAACTGTTTTTT | CASSQRTERIEKLFF
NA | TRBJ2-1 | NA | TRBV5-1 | TGCGCCAGCAGCGCGCGGGCTAGCAATGAGCAGTTCTTC | CASSARASNEQFF
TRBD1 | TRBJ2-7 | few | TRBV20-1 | TGCAGTGCTGACAGGGCCTACGAGCAGTACTTC | CSADRAYEQYF
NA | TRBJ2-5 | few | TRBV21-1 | TGTGCCAGCAGCAGCCCCGGGACTAGCGGCCTCCAAGAGACCCAGTACTTC | CASSSPGTSGLQETQYF
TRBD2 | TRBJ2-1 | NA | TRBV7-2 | TGTGCCAGCAGCTTAGCCAGCGGGGGGCGGCGAGAGCAGTTCTTC | CASSLASGGRREQFF
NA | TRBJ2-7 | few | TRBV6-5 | TGTGCCAGCAGTTCTCCCGCCCCGGGACACTTTGAGCAGTACTTC | CASSSPAPGHFEQYF
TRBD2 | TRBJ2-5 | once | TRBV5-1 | TGCGCCAGCAGCCCTCAACTAGCGGGGGTACAAGAGACCCAGTACTTC | CASSPQLAGVQETQYF
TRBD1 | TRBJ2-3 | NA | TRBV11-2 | TGTGCCAGCAGCCGCCTGTTGGGCAGGGGGCTGGCAGATACGCAGTATTTT | CASSRLLGRGLADTQYF
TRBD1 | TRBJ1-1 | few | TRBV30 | TGTGCCTGGAGTAAGGGGGCGGGGGGCACTGAAGCTTTCTTT | CAWSKGAGGTEAFF